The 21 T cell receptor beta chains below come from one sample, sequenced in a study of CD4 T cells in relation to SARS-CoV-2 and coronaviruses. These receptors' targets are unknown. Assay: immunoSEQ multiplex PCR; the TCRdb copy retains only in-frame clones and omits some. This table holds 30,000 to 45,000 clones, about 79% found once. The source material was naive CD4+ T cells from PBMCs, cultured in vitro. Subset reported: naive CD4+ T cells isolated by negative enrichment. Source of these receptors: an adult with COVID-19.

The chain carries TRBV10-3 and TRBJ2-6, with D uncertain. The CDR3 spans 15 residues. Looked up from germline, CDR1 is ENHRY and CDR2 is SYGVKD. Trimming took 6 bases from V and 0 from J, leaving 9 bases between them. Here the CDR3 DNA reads TGTGCCATCAGAGGAAGCAGCTCTGGGGCCAACGTCCTGACTTTC. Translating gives CAIRGSSSGANVLTF.

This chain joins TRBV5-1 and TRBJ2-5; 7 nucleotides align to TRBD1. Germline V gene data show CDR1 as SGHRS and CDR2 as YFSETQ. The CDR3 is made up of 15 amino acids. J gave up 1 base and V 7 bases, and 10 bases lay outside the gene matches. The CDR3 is CASAPDRQTQETQYF. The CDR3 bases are TGCGCCAGCGCTCCGGACAGGCAGACCCAAGAGACCCAGTACTTC.

The chain's CDR3 is CASSLSNMLGRGTGSYNEQFF. In DNA form, the CDR3 reads TGTGCCAGCAGTTTATCAAACATGTTAGGGCGAGGGACTGGATCCTACAATGAGCAGTTCTTC. V is TRBV28 and J is TRBJ2-1; D is possibly TRBD2 (6 bases). The CDR3 has 21 residues. Trimming removed 1 base at V and 1 base at J, with 26 bases between. Germline V gene lookup returns CDR1 MDHEN and CDR2 SYDVKM.

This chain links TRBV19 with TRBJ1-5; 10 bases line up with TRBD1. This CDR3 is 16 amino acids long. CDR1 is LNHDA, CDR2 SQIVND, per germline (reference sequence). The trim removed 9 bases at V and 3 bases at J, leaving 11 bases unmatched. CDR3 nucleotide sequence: TGTGCCAGCAAAGATCCCGGGACAGGGGTCAATCAGCCCCAGCATTTT. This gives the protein CASKDPGTGVNQPQHF.

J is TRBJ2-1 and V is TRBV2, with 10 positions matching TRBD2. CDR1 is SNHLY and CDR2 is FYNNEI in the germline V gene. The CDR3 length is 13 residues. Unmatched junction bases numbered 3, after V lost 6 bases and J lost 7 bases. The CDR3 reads CASSLAGVNEQFF. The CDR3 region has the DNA TGTGCCAGCAGCCTAGCGGGAGTGAATGAGCAGTTCTTC.

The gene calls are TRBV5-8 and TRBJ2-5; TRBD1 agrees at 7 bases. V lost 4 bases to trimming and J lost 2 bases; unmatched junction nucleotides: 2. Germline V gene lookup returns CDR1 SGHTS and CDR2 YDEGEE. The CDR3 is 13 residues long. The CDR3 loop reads CASSPRGQETQYF. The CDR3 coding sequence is TGTGCCAGCAGCCCCAGGGGGCAAGAGACCCAGTACTTC.

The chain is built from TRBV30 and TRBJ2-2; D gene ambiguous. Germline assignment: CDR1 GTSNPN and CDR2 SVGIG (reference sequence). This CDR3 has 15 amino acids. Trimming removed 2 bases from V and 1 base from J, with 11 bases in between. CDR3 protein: CAWSLPAGNTGELFF. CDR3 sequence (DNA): TGTGCCTGGAGTCTGCCGGCAGGGAACACCGGGGAGCTGTTTTTT. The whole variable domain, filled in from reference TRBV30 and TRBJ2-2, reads SQTIHQWPATLVQPVGSPLSLECTVEGTSNPNLYWYRQAAGRGLQLLFYSVGIGQISSEVPQNLSASRPQDRQFILSSKKLLLSDSGFYLCAWSLPAGNTGELFFGEGSRLTVL.

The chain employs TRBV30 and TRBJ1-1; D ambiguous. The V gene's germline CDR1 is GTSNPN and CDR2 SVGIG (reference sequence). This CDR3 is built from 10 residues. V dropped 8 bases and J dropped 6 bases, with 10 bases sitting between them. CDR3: CAGKRAEAFF. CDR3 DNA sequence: TGTGCCGGTAAGAGGGCTGAAGCTTTCTTT.

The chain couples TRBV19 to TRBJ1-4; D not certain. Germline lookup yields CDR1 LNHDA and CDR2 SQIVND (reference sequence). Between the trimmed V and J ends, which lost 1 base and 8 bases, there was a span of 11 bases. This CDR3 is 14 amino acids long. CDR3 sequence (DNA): TGTGCCAGTAGTATAGGCAAGCAGAGGGAAAAACTGTTTTTT. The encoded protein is CASSIGKQREKLFF.

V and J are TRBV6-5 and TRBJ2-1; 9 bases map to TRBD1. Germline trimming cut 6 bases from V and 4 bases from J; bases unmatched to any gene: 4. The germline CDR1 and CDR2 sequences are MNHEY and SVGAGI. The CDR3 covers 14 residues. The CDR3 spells CASSPGQGYNEQFF. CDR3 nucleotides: TGTGCCAGCAGCCCGGGACAGGGATACAATGAGCAGTTCTTC.

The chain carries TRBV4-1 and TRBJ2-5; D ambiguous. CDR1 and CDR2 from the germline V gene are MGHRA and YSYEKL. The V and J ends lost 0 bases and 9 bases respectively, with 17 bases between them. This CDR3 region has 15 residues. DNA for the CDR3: TGCGCCAGCAGCCAAGATGGGTTTCCCTGGTTTCCCCAGTACTTC. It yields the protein CASSQDGFPWFPQYF.

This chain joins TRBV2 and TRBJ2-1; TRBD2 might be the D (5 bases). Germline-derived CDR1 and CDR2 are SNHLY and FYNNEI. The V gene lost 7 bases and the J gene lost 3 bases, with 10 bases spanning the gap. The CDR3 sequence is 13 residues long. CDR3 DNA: TGTGCCAGCAATAGCGATAACTACAATGAGCAGTTCTTC. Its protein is CASNSDNYNEQFF.

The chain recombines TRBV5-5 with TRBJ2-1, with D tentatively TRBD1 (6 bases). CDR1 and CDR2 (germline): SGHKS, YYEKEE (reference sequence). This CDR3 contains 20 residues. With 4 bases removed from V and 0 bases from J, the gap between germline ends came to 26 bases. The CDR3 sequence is CASSLRTGFGTRSSYNEQFF. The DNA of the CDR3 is TGTGCCAGCAGCCTAAGAACAGGGTTCGGGACCCGAAGCTCCTACAATGAGCAGTTCTTC.

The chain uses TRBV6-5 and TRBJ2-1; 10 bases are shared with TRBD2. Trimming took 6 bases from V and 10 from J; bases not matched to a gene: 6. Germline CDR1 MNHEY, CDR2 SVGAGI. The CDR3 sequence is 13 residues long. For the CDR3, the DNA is TGTGCCAGCAGCCGAGCGGGAGGGGAGGAGCAGTTCTTC. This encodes CASSRAGGEEQFF.

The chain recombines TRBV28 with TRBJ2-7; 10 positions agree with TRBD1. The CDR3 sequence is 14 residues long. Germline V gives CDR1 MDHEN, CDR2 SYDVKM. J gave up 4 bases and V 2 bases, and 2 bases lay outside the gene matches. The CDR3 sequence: CASSLGTGAYEQYF. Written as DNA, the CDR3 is TGTGCCAGCAGTTTAGGGACAGGGGCTTACGAGCAGTACTTC.

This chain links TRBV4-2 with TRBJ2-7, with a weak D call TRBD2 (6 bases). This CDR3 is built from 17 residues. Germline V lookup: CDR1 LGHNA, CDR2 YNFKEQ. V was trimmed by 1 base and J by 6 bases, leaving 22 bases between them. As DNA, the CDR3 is TGTGCCAGCAGCCAAGGGTCCCTGCTAGCGCCGATGGGCGAGCAGTACTTC. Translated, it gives CASSQGSLLAPMGEQYF.

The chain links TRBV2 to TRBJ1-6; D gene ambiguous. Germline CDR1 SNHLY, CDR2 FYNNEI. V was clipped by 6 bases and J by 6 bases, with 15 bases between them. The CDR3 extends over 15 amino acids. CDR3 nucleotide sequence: TGTGCCAGCAGAATGGAAGGATTACTTAATTCACCCCTCCACTTT. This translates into CASRMEGLLNSPLHF.

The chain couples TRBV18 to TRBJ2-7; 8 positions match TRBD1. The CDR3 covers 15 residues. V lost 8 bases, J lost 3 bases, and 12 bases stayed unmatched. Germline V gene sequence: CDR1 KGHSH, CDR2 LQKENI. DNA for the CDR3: TGTGCCAGCCTAGAAGGACAGGGAGGAAGCTACGAGCAGTACTTC. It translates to CASLEGQGGSYEQYF. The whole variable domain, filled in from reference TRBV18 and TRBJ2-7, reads NAGVMQNPRHLVRRRGQEARLRCSPMKGHSHVYWYRQLPEEGLKFMVYLQKENIIDESGMPKERFSAEFPKEGPSILRIQQVVRGDSAAYFCASLEGQGGSYEQYFGPGTRLTVT.

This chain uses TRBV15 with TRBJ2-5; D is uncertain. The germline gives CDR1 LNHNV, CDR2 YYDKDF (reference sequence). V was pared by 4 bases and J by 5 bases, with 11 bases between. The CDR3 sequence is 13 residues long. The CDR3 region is CATSTAPAETQYF. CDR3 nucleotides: TGTGCCACCAGCACCGCCCCCGCGGAGACCCAGTACTTC.

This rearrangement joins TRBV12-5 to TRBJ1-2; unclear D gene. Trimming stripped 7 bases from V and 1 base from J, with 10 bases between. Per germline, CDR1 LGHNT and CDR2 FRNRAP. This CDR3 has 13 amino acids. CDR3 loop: CASALDGNYGYTF. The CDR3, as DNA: TGTGCTAGTGCCCTAGACGGTAACTATGGCTACACCTTC.

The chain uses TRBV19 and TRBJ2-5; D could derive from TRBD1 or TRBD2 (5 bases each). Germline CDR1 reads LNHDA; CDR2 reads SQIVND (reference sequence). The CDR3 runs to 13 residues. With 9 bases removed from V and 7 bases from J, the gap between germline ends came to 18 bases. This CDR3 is CASSGRGQGTQYF. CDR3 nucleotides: TGTGCCAGCTCGGGACGGGGCCAGGGGACCCAGTACTTC.